This note documents a single T cell receptor (beta chain) sequence. This clone was seen a single time. Its antigen remains undetermined. No base quality values were provided; no much bigger clone lies one nucleotide off. The sample is drawn from a study of blood T cell repertoires in COVID-19 (dated by TCRdb to 2019 to 2021). Notes on the research overall: Samples covering the acute and convalescent phases of COVID-19 were provided by collaborators in the United States, Italy and Spain. Where HLA class I and class II types were available, the types were taken from metadata supplied by the sample provider, not from assay-based typing. The prospective study material was composed of cDNA or gDNA derived from T cells, B-cell-depleted T cells, or PBMCs. The dataset comprised deeply sampled blood TCRbeta repertoires from subjects exposed to, actively infected with, or recovered from COVID-19. A freely available public database, intended as a resource for researchers studying the immune response to SARS-CoV-2, is where the repertoires were released. The samples were drawn from the first 160 participants of the ongoing ImmuneRACE study and from roughly 1,300 subjects provided by 6 global collaborators. A de-identified subject ID, COVID-19 status, age in years and sex were almost always included in the sample metadata.

The germline V gene gives CDR1 as SQVTM and CDR2 as ANQGSEA. The cysteine opens and the phenylalanine closes a CDR3 of 13 amino acids. Of all the DNA, just the CDR3 is kept, 39 bases in frame from base 1. Ends trimmed: V by 4 bases, J by 4 bases; bases unmatched to a gene: 5. TCRbeta CDR3 regions were amplified from genomic DNA by means of the immunoSEQ Assay, a bias-controlled multiplex PCR. The authors processed their data as follows. Within the assay, amplification of reference gene primers was used to estimate how many nucleated cells each sample contained. Sequence reads were collapsed and filtered to measure the absolute abundance of every unique TCRbeta CDR3 rearrangement. For each sample, productive Simpson clonality was calculated as the square root of Simpson's diversity index across productive rearrangements. TCRdb holds this immuneACCESS table with in-frame rearrangements only. Some clones are missing; in checked studies, unresolved V genes explain under half, and the rest has no known cause. Clone size and V and J calls were adopted from that table, with D and trimming inferred from the DNA. The sample has roughly 190,000 clones on record, 90% of them singletons. Approximately 0.56% of the sample comes from the top ten.

Study-wide findings and limitations: How much clinical and demographic metadata was included differed by source and by participant, and the metadata was provided uncurated.

Each collaborating institution followed its own protocols to collect whole blood in K2EDTA tubes. For TCRbeta analysis, collaborators shipped samples in one of three forms: frozen whole blood, isolated PBMCs, or DNA extracted from either of those sample types. The rearranged segments are TRBV29-1 and TRBJ2-7, with 9 middle bases fitting TRBD1. The specimen was peripheral blood. The receptor was isolated from a man aged 50-60 years with acute or convalescent COVID-19. The DNA reads as follows: TGCAGCGTTGCCGACAGGGGGAGATACGAGCAGTACTTC. The resulting protein is CSVADRGRYEQYF.